This TCR beta chain emerged from a study of cytomegalovirus exposure and HLA in healthy donors. Overall study context: Among 398 genotyped donors, more than 65% fell in the Caucasian-associated ancestry cluster.

Whole-study results and caveats: Rarity characterized most TCR sequences, yet some public TCRs appeared in many donors. Across all donors, roughly uniform sequencing depth was an assumption of the presence/absence analyses.

Both 60 Vbeta primers and 13 Jbeta primers went into the PCR. The method was immunoSEQ multiplex PCR; TCRdb's version includes in-frame clones alone and lacks a portion of them. This table holds 60,000 to 80,000 clones, almost 80% found once. In regard to this clone: No antigen is known for it.

This CDR3 region has 13 residues. Germline V gene data show CDR1 as SNHLY and CDR2 as FYNNEI. V shed 3 bases and J 5 bases; nucleotides not matched to a gene: 2. The sample comprised PBMCs. The chain links TRBV2 to TRBJ2-3; 7 positions match TRBD1. This clonotype was sampled from a girl between 5 and 17 years old in good health and CMV-seropositive. CDR3 bases: TGTGCCAGCAGTGAGCAGGGGGAAGATACGCAGTATTTT. Translation: CASSEQGEDTQYF.